This TCR beta chain was sequenced during a study of T cell repertoires in cytomegalovirus infection. Overall study context: Selection of CMV epitopes for the study included recently identified HLA-C-restricted and well-studied HLA-B-restricted ones. Public TCR beta signatures indicated both CMV infection and matching HLA type.

Germline assignment: CDR1 MGHRA and CDR2 YSYEKL. The length of the CDR3 is 15 residues. V lost 0 bases and J 5 bases, leaving 11 bases between the germline ends. TCRdb re-called the reads through MiXCR, storing one row per CDR3 protein. Here the sample spans a few hundred thousand distinct CDR3 sequences, roughly 43% being singletons. General study results and limits: Clonotypes of TCR beta that were HLA-C-restricted and CMV-specific dominated the ex vivo response. Of the TCR beta families, the public ones yielded a cumulative frequency that identified carriers of CMV plus the relevant HLA.

This clonotype was seen a few times. Antigen unknown. The starting material was cultured PBMCs, obtained from culture after CMV antigen stimulation. The chain combines TRBV4-1 with TRBJ1-5; no reliable D call. The clonotype was recovered from a human donor in good health (CMV status not recorded). Some clones in this sample may be carry-over from other donors' samples. The CDR3 DNA sequence: TGCGCCAGCAGCCAAGACCCGGGAAGGGATCAGCCCCAGCATTTT. Translating gives CASSQDPGRDQPQHF.